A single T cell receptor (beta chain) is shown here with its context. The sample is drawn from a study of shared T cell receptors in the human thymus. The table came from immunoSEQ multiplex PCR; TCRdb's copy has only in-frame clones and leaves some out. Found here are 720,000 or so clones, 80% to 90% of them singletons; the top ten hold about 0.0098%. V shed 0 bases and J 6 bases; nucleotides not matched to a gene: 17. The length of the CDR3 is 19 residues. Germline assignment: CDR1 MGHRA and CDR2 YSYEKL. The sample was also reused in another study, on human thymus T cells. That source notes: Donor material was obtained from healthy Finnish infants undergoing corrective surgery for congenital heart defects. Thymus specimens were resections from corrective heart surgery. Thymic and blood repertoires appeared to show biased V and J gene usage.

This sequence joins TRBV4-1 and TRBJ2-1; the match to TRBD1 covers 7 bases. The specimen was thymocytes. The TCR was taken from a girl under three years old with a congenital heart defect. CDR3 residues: CASSQDLIRDSEKSNEQFF. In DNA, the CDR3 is TGCGCCAGCAGCCAAGATCTTATACGGGACAGTGAAAAGTCCAATGAGCAGTTCTTC.